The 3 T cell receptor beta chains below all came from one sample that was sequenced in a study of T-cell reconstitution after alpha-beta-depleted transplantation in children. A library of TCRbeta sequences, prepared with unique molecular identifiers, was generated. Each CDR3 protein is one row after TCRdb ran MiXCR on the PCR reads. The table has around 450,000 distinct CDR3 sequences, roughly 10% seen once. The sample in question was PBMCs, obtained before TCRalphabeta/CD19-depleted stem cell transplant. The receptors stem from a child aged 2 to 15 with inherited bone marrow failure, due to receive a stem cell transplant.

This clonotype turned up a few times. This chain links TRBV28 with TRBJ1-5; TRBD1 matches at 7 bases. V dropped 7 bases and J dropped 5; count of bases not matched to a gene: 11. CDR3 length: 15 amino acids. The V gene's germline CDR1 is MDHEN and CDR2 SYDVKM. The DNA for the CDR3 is TGTGCCAGCACCCCGTCGAGGCAGGGGGATCAGCCCCAGCATTTT. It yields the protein CASTPSRQGDQPQHF.

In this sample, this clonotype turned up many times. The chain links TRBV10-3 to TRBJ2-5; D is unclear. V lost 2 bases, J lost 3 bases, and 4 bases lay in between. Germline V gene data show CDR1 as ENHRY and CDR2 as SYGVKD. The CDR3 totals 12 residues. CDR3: CAISEREETQYF. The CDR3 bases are TGTGCCATCAGTGAGCGAGAAGAGACCCAGTACTTC.

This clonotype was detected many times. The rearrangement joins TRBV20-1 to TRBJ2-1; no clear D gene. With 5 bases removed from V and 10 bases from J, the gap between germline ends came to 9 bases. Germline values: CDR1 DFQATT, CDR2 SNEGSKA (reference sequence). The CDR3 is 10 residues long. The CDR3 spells CSAGPTEQFF. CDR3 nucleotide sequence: TGCAGTGCTGGGCCTACCGAGCAGTTCTTC.